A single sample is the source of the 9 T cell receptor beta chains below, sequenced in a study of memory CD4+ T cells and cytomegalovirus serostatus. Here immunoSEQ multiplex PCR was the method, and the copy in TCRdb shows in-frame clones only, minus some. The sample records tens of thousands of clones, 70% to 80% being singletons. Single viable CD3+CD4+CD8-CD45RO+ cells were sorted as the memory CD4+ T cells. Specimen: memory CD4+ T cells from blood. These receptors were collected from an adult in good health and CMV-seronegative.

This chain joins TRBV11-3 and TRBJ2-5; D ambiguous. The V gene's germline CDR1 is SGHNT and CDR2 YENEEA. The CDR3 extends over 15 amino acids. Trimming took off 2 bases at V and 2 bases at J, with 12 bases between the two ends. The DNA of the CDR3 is TGTGCCAGCAGCTTAAGATTGACATTTCAAGAGACCCAGTACTTC. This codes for CASSLRLTFQETQYF.

The CDR3 bases are TGCGCCAGCAGCAACTCCGAAACCCGGGGCCACTATGGCTACACCTTC. It codes for CASSNSETRGHYGYTF. The J gene is TRBJ1-2, the V gene TRBV5-1; TRBD1 might be the D (5 bases). CDR1 SGHRS and CDR2 YFSETQ come from the germline V gene. The V and J ends lost 4 bases and 3 bases respectively, with 19 bases between them. There are 16 residues in the CDR3.

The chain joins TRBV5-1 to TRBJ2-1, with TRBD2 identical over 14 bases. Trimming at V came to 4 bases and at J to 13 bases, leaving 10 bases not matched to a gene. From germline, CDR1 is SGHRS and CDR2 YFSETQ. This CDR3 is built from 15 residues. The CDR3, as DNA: TGCGCCAGCAGCCCGGGACTAGCGGGAGTGGCGATACAGTTCTTC. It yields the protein CASSPGLAGVAIQFF.

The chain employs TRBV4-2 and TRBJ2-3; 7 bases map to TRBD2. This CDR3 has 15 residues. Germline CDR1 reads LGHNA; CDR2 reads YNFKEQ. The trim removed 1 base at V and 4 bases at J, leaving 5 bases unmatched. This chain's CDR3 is CASSQVGGSSDTQYF. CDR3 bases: TGTGCCAGCAGCCAAGTGGGAGGGAGTTCAGATACGCAGTATTTT.

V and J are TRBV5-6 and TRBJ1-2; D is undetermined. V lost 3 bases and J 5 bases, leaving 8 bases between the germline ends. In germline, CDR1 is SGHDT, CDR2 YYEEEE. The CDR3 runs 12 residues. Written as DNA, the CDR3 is TGTGCCAGCAGCTATGCCTCTTATGGCTACACCTTC. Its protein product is CASSYASYGYTF.

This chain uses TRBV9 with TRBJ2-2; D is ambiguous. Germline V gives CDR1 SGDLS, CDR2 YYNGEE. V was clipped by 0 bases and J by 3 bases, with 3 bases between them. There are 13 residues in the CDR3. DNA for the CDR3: TGTGCCAGCAGCGTAGGACACACCGGGGAGCTGTTTTTT. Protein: CASSVGHTGELFF.

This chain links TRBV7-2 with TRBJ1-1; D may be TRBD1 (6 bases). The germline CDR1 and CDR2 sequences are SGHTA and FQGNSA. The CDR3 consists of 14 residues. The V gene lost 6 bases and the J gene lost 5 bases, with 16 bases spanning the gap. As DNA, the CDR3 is TGTGCCAGCAGTCGCCGAGGGGGGCTAACTGAAGCTTTCTTT. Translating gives CASSRRGGLTEAFF.

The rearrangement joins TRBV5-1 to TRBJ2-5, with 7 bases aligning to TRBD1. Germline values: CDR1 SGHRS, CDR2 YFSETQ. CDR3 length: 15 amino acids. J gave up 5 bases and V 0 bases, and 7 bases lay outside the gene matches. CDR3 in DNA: TGCGCCAGCAGCTTGGGGCCAGGGGGAGTGGAGACCCAGTACTTC. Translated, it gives CASSLGPGGVETQYF. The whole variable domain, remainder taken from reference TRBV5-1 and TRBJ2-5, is KAGVTQTPRYLIKTRGQQVTLSCSPISGHRSVSWYQQTPGQGLQFLFEYFSETQRNKGNFPGRFSGRQFSNSRSEMNVSTLELGDSALYLCASSLGPGGVETQYFGPGTRLLVL.

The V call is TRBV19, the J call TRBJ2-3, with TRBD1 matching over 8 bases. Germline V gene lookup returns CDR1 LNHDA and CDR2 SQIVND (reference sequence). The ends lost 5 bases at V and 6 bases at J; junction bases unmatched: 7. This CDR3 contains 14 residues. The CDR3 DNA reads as TGTGCCAGTAGTGCCGGGACAGGATTTGATACGCAGTATTTT. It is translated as CASSAGTGFDTQYF.